This TCR beta chain was retrieved from a study of T cells expressing NK-cell markers. At the level of the study: Sorted CD3+CD56-NKG2C+, CD3+CD56+NKG2C- and CD3+CD56+NKG2C+ T cells were the source of the TCR beta repertoires.

Comments on this clonotype: Its antigen is not identified.

5'RACE template switching with UMIs produced the TCR beta cDNA. One entry per CDR3 protein, without DNA, is what TCRdb gives after re-calling the 5' RACE reads. The sample's table shows 130,000 to 150,000 distinct CDR3 sequences. Study-wide results and caveats: Four donors' CD3+CD56-NKG2C+ cells were dominated by the same clonotypes. CD8+ T cells in over five donors included dominant NKG2C+ clonotypes at roughly 1.0-7.0%.

The receptor comes from a man aged 18 to 29 in good health. Sequencing used blood T cells: a sorted CD56 or NKG2C T cell subset, CD4+ or CD8+ T cells, or bulk PBMC T cells (not recorded which).

The CDR3 reads CASSLGLAGPLTYNEQFF. The chain has TRBV5-1 and TRBJ2-1; TCRdb's D call, TRBD2, is unchecked because there is no DNA. This CDR3 comprises 18 residues. Germline loops: CDR1 SGHRS, CDR2 YFSETQ.